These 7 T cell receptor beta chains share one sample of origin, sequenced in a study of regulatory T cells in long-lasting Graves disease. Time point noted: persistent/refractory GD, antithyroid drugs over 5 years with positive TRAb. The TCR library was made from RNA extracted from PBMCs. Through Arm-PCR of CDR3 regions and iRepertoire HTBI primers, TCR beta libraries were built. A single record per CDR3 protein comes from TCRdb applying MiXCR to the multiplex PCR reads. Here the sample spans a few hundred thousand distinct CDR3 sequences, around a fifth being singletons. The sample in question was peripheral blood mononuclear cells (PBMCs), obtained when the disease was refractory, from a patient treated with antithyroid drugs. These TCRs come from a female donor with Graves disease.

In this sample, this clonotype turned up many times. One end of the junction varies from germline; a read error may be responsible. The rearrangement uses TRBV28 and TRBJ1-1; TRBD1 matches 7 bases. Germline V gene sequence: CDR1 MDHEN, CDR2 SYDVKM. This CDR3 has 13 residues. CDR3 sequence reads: CASSPTGNPEAFF. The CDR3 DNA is TGTGCCAGCAGTCCGACAGGGAACCCTGAAGCTTTCTTT.

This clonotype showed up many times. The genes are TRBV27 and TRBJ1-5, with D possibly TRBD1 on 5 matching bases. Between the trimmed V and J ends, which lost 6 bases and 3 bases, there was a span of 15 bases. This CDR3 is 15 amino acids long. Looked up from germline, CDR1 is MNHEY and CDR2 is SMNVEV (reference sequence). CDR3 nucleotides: TGTGCCAGCAGCACCCAGGGCCTTTTCAATCAGCCCCAGCATTTT. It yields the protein CASSTQGLFNQPQHF.

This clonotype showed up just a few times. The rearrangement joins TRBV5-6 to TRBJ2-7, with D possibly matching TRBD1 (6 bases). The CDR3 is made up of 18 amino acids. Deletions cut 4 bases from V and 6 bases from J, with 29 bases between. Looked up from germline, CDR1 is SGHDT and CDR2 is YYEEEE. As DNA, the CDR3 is TGTGCCAGCAGCCTGAACAGACCCCGGGTCCCGGTACAGGGCGAGCAGTACTTC. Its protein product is CASSLNRPRVPVQGEQYF.

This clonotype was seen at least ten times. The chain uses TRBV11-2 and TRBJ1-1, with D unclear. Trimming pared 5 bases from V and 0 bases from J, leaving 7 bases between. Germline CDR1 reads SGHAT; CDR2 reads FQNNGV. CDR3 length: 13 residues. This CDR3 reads CASSPQMNTEAFF. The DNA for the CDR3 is TGTGCCAGCAGCCCGCAAATGAACACTGAAGCTTTCTTT.

As DNA, the CDR3 is TGTGCCAGCAGCCTCCAGGGGGGGGTCGGATACGAGCAGTACTTC. Its protein is CASSLQGGVGYEQYF. This chain links TRBV14 with TRBJ2-7; D tentatively reads TRBD1 or TRBD2 (7 bases each). The germline V gene encodes CDR1 SGHDN and CDR2 FVKESK. The CDR3 is 15 residues long. Trimming left V 4 bases short and J 4 bases short, with 17 bases between.

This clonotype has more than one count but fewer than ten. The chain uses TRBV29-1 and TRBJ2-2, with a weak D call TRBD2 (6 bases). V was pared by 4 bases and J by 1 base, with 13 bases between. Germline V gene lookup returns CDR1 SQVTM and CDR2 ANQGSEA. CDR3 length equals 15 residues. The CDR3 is CSVATTGGNTGELFF. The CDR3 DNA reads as TGCAGCGTTGCCACGACCGGGGGGAACACCGGGGAGCTGTTTTTT.

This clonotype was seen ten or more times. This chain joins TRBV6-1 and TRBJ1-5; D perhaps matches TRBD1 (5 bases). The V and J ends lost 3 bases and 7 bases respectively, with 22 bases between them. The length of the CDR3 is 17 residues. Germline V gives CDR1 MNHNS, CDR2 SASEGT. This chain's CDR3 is CASSDGGAGPLGQPQHF. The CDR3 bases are TGTGCCAGCAGTGATGGTGGGGCCGGCCCCCTCGGCCAGCCCCAGCATTTT.